This T cell receptor beta chain comes out of a study of OX40 agonist ivuxolimab in advanced cancers. Study-level information: The dose of intravenous ivuxolimab that patients received every 2 weeks ranged from 0.01 to 10 mg/kg.

Notes on this clone: The target antigen is unknown.

TCRdb's copy holds only in-frame clones and misses some; the assay was immunoSEQ multiplex PCR. The data contain tens of thousands of clones, roughly nine tenths of them singletons. The CDR3 covers 16 residues. After removal of 4 bases from V and 2 bases from J, the junction contained 9 bases not matched to a gene. The germline V gene has CDR1 SGHRS and CDR2 YFSETQ. Study-level points and caveats: With doses of 0.1 to 3.0 mg/kg, CD4+ and CD8+ blood T cells had undergone clonal expansion by week 6. Clonal expansion in partial responders at 0.1-3.0 mg/kg ranked among the lowest.

The sequencing used CD4+ or CD8+ T cells sorted from blood, collected in a trial of the OX40 agonist ivuxolimab. The origin of this receptor is an adult with an advanced solid tumor such as melanoma, head and neck, liver or kidney cancer. The rearrangement links TRBV5-1 to TRBJ1-1; 9 bases line up with TRBD1. The CDR3: CASSPTGGAANTEAFF. CDR3 DNA sequence: TGCGCCAGCAGCCCAACAGGGGGCGCCGCCAACACTGAAGCTTTCTTT.